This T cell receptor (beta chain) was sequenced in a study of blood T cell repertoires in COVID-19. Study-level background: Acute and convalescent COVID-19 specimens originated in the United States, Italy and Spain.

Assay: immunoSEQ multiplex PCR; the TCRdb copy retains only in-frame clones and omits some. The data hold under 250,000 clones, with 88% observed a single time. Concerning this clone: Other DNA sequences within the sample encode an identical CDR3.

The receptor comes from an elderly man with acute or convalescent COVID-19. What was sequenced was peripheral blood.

The CDR3 bases are TGCGCCAGCAGCTTTACAGGGGGTAACTATGGCTACACCTTC. Translating gives CASSFTGGNYGYTF. The chain is built from TRBV5-1 and TRBJ1-2; 8 bases line up with TRBD1. With V trimmed by 2 bases and J by 1 base, 1 base remained unmatched. This CDR3 has 14 amino acids. Germline V lookup: CDR1 SGHRS, CDR2 YFSETQ.